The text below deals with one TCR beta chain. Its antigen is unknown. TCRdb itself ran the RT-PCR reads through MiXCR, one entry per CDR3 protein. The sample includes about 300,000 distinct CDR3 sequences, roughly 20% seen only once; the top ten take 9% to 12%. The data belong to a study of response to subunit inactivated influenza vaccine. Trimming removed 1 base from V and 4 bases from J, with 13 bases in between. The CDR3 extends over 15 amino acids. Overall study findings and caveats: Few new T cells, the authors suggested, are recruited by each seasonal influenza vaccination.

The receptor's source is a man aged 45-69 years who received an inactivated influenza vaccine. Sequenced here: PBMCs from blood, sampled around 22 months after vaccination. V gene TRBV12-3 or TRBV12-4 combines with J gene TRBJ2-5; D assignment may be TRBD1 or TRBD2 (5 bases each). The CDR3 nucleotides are TGTGCCAGCAGTTTAGGAGGGGTGGACGGAGAGACCCAGTACTTC. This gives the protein CASSLGGVDGETQYF.